The clone carrying this T cell receptor beta chain was seen only a few times. Its cognate antigen is unknown. This entry comes from a study of molecular identifiers for immune sequencing clone quantification. Germline CDR1 and CDR2: SEHNR and FQNEAQ (reference sequence). This CDR3 has 15 amino acids. Trimming shortened V by 4 bases and J by 2 bases, and 12 bases separated the two germline ends. TCRdb re-called the PCR reads through MiXCR, storing one row per CDR3 protein. This sample has approximately 630,000 distinct CDR3 sequences, with 25% found just once. Input for naive CD8 libraries was about 19,000 to 1,100,000 sorted cells; the RNA fraction used was 10%, 30% or 50%. As CD8+CD4-CCR7+CD45RA+ cells, naive CD8 T cells were sorted. The study, taken as a whole, reports: Detecting spiked Jurkat TCR RNA from one cell among about a million naive cells was reportedly possible.

The clonotype comes from a human donor in good health. Some libraries in this study had Jurkat cell RNA spiked in. This rearrangement joins TRBV7-9 to TRBJ1-5; unclear D gene. Sequenced sample: naive CD8+ T cells from blood, with Jurkat cell RNA spiked in. Subset described: FACS-sorted CD8+CD4-CCR7+CD45RA+ naive T cells. In nucleotides, the CDR3 is TGTGCCAGCAGCTGGGGAGCAGGCGGCAATCAGCCCCAGCATTTT. Protein product: CASSWGAGGNQPQHF.